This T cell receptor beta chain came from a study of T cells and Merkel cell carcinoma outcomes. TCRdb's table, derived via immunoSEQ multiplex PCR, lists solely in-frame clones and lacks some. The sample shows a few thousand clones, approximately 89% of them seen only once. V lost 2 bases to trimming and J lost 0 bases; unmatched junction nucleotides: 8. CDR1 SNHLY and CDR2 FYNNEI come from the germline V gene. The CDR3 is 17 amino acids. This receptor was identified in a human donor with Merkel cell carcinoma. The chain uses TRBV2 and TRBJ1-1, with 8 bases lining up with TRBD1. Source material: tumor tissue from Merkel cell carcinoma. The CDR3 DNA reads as TGTGCCAGCAGTGAACGCGGACAGGGTGTCATGAACACTGAAGCTTTCTTT. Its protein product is CASSERGQGVMNTEAFF.